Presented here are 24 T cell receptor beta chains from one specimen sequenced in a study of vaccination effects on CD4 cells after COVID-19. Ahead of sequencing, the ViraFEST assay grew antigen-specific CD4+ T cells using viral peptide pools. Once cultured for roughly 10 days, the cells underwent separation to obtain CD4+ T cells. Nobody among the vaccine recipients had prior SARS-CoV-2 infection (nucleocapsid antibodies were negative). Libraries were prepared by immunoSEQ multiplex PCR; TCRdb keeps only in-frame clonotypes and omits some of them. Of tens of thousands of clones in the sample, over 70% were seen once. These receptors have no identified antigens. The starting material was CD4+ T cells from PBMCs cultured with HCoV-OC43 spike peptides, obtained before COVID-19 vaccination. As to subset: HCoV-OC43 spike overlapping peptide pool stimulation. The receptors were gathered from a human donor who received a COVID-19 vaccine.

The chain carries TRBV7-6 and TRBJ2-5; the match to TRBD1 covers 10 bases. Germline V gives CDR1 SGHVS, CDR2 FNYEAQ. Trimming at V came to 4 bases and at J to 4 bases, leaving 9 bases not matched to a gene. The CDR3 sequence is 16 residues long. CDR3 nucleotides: TGTGCCAGCAGCTCCCTGACAGGGGGCGGGTTAGAGACCCAGTACTTC. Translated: CASSSLTGGGLETQYF.

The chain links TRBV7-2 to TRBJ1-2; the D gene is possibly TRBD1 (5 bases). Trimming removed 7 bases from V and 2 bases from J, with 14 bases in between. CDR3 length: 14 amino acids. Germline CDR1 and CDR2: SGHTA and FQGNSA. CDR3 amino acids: CASTFGGVNYGYTF. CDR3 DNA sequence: TGTGCCAGCACATTTGGGGGGGTAAACTATGGCTACACCTTC.

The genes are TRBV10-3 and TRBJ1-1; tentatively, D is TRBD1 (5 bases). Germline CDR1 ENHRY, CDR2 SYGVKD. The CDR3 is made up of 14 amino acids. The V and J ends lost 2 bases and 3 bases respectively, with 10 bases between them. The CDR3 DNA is TGTGCCATCAGTGAGGGCGGGGCGGACACTGAAGCTTTCTTT. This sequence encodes CAISEGGADTEAFF.

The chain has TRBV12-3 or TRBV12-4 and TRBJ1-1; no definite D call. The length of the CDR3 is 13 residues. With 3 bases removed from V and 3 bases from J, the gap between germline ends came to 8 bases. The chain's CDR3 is CASSFGQYTEAFF. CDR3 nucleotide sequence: TGTGCCAGCAGTTTTGGGCAGTACACTGAAGCTTTCTTT.

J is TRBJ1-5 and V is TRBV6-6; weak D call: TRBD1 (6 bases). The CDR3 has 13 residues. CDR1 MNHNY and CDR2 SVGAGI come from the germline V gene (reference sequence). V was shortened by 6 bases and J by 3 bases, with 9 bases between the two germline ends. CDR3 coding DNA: TGTGCCAGCAGCGGACAGAACAATCAGCCCCAGCATTTT. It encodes CASSGQNNQPQHF.

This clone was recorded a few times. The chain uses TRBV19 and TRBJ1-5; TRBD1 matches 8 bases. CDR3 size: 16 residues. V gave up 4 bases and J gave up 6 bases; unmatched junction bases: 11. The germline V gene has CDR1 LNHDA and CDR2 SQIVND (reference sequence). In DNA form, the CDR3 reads TGTGCCAGTAGTAAGAACCCGGGACAGGAGGCTCAGCCCCAGCATTTT. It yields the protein CASSKNPGQEAQPQHF. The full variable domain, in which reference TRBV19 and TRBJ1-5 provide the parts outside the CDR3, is DGGITQSPKYLFRKEGQNVTLSCEQNLNHDAMYWYRQDPGQGLRLIYYSQIVNDFQKGDIAEGYSVSREKKESFPLTVTSAQKNPTAFYLCASSKNPGQEAQPQHFGDGTRLSIL.

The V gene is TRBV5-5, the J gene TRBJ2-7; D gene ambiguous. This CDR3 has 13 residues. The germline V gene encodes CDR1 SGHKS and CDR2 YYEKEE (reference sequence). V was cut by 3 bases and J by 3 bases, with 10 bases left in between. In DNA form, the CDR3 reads TGTGCCAGCAGCTCTGGATGGAGCTACGAGCAGTACGTC. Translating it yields CASSSGWSYEQYV.

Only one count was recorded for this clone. The CDR3 is CASSPPGSQETQYF. CDR3 nucleotide sequence: TGTGCCAGCAGCCCACCGGGATCCCAAGAGACCCAGTACTTC. The chain links TRBV7-7 to TRBJ2-5, with a possible D match to TRBD2 (5 bases). CDR1 is SSHAT and CDR2 is FNYEAQ in the germline V gene (reference sequence). V dropped 5 bases and J dropped 1 base, with 11 bases sitting between them. This CDR3 comprises 14 residues.

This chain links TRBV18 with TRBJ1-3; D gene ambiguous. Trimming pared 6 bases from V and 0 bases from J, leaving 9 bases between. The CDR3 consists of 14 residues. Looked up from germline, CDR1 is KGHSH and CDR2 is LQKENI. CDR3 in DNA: TGTGCCAGCTCTCTGACGGTCTCTGGAAACACCATATATTTT. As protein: CASSLTVSGNTIYF.

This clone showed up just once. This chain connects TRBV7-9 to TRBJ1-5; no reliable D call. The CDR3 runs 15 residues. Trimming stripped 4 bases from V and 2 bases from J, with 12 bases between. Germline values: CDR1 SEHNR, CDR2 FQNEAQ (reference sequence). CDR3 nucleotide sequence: TGTGCCAGCAGCTACGGTAGTAGCGGCAATCAGCCCCAGCATTTT. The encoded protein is CASSYGSSGNQPQHF.

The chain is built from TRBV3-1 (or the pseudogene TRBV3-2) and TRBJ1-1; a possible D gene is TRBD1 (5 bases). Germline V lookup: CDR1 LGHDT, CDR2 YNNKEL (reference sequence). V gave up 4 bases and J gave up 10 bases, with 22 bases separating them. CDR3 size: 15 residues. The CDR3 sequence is CASSPTKLHPGTAFF. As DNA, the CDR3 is TGTGCCAGCAGCCCCACGAAGCTTCATCCAGGGACAGCTTTCTTT.

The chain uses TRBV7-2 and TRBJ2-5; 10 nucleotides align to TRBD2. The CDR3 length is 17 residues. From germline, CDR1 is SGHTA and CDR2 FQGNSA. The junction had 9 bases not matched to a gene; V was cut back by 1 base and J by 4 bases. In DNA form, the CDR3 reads TGTGCCAGCAGCTTAGTGGTCGTAGCGGGGGGAACAGAGACCCAGTACTTC. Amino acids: CASSLVVVAGGTETQYF.

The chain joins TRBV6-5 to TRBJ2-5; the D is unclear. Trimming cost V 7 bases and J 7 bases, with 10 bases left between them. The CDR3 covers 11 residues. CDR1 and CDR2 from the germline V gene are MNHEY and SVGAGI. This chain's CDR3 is CASKADRTQYF. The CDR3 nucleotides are TGTGCCAGCAAGGCGGACCGGACCCAGTACTTC.

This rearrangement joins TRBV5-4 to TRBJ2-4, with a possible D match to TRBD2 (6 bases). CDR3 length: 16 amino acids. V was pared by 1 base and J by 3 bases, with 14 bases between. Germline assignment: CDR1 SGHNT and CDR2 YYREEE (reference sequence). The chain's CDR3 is CASSLMEGRGKNIQYF. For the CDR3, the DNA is TGTGCCAGCAGCTTGATGGAGGGGCGAGGCAAAAACATTCAGTACTTC.

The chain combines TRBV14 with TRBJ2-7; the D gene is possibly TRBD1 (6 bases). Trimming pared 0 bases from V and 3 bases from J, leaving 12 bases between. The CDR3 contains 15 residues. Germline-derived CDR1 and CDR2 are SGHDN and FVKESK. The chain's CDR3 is CASSQDVGQNYEQYV. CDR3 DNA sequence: TGTGCCAGCAGCCAAGATGTCGGACAGAACTACGAGCAGTACGTC.

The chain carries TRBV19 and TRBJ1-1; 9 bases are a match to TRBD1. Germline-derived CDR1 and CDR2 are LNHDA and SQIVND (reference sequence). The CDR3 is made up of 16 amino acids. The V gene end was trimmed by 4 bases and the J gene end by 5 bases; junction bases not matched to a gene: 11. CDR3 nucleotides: TGTGCCAGTAGTACCACGGACAGGGGCGGTGGTACTGAAGCTTTCTTT. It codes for CASSTTDRGGGTEAFF.

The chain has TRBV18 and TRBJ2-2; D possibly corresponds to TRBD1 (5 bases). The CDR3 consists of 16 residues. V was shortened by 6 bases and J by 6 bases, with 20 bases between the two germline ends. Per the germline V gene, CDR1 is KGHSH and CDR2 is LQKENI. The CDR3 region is CASSKEAAGRAGELFF. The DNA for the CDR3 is TGTGCCAGCTCCAAAGAGGCCGCAGGGCGAGCCGGGGAGCTGTTTTTT.

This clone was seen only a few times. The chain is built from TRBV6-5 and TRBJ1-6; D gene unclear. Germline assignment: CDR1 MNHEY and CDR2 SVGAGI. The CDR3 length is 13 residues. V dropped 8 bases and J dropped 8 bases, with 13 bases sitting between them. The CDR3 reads CASSRDSYSPLHF. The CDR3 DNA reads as TGTGCCAGCTCGCGGGATAGTTATTCACCCCTCCACTTT.

In DNA, the CDR3 is TGCGCCAGCAGCCCGGGACAGGGGTCCTATGGCTACACCTTC. As protein: CASSPGQGSYGYTF. J is TRBJ1-2 and V is TRBV5-1, with 10 bases matching TRBD1. Per the germline V gene, CDR1 is SGHRS and CDR2 is YFSETQ. Trimming at V came to 4 bases and at J to 4 bases, leaving 4 bases not matched to a gene. The CDR3 extends over 14 amino acids. Full variable domain (outside the CDR3, taken from reference TRBV5-1 and TRBJ1-2): KAGVTQTPRYLIKTRGQQVTLSCSPISGHRSVSWYQQTPGQGLQFLFEYFSETQRNKGNFPGRFSGRQFSNSRSEMNVSTLELGDSALYLCASSPGQGSYGYTFGSGTRLTVV.

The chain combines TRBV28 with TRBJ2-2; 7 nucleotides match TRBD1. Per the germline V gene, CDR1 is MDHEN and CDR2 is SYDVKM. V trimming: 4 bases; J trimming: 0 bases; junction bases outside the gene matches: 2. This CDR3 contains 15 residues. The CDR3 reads CASSWGQSNTGELFF. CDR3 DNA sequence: TGTGCCAGCAGTTGGGGACAGTCGAACACCGGGGAGCTGTTTTTT.

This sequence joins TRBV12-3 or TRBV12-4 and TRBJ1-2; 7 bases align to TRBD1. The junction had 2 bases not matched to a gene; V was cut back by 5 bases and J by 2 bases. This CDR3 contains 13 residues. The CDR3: CASSTGVNYGYTF. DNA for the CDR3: TGTGCCAGCAGTACAGGGGTAAACTATGGCTACACCTTC.

CDR3 amino acids: CASSLGTAYSNQPQHF. DNA of the CDR3: TGTGCCAGCAGTTTGGGGACAGCTTATAGCAATCAGCCCCAGCATTTT. The V and J genes are TRBV28 and TRBJ1-5; the match to TRBD1 covers 7 bases. Trimming at V came to 3 bases and at J to 0 bases, leaving 5 bases not matched to a gene. The germline V gene encodes CDR1 MDHEN and CDR2 SYDVKM. This CDR3 contains 16 residues.

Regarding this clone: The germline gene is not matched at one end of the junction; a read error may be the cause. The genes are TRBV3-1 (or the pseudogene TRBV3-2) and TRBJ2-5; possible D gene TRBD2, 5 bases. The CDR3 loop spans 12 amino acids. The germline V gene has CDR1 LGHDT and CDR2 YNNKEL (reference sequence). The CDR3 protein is CASSQALLGENF. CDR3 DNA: TGTGCCAGCAGCCAGGCCCTACTCGGGGAAAACTTC.

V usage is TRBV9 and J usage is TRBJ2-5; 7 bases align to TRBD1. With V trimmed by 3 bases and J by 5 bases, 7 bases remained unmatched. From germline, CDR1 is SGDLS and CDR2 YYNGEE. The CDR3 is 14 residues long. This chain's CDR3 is CASSATGIRETQYF. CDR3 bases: TGTGCCAGCAGCGCGACAGGGATTAGGGAGACCCAGTACTTC.